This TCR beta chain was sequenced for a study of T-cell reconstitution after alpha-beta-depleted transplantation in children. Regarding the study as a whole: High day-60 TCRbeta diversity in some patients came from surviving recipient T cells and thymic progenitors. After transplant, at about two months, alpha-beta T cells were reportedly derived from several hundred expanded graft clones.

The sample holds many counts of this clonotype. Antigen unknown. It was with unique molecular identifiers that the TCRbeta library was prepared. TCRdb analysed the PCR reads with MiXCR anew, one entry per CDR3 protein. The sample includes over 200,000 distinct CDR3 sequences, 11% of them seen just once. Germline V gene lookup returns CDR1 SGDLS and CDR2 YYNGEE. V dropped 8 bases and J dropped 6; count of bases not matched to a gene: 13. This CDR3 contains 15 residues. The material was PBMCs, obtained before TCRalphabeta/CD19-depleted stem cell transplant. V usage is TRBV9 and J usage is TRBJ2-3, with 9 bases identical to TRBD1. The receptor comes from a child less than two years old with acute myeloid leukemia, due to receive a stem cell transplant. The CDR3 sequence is CARSPPGQGADTQYF. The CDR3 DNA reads TGTGCCAGATCCCCTCCGGGACAGGGAGCTGATACGCAGTATTTT.